Listed below are T cell receptor beta chains from one sample, sequenced in a study of yellow fever vaccine responses in identical twins. Each CDR3 protein gets one entry after TCRdb re-called the RT-PCR reads with MiXCR. The data contain about 2,300 distinct CDR3 sequences, roughly 82% of them singletons. The sample here was T cells from blood (PBMCs), unsorted or a sorted subset (not recorded which), taken before or after yellow fever vaccination (not recorded which). The receptors originated from a woman under 30 who received the yellow fever vaccine. CDR3s include the opening cysteine and the closing phenylalanine or tryptophan. D genes are given only for firm matches. The size entry is marked missing in some rows and otherwise reads once, few, many or a size class.

d_call	j_call	clone_size	v_call	cdr3_nt	cdr3_aa
.	TRBJ2-7	once	TRBV7-9	TGTGCCAGCAGCCCGACTAGTTCGTCCTACGAGCAGTACTTC	CASSPTSSSYEQYF
.	TRBJ2-7	.	TRBV28	TGTGCCAGCAGTTTTCGCCAGACATCCTACGAGCAGTACTTC	CASSFRQTSYEQYF
.	TRBJ1-4	.	TRBV29-1	TGCAGCGTTTACTTGAAGGACCTCGAGGAAAAACTGTTTTTT	CSVYLKDLEEKLFF
.	TRBJ1-1	.	TRBV7-9	TGTGCCAGCAGCCCAGGTGGCGGAATGAACACTGAAGCTTTCTTT	CASSPGGGMNTEAFF
.	TRBJ1-1	.	TRBV29-1	TGCAGCGCCTCAGGTAACACTGAAGCTTTCTTT	CSASGNTEAFF
.	TRBJ2-3	.	TRBV7-2	TGTGCCAGCAGCTTAGCGTGGGGGAGAGTCACAGATACGCAGTATTTT	CASSLAWGRVTDTQYF
.	TRBJ1-2	.	TRBV29-1	TGCAGCGTTGTAGACAGCCGCTGGGGCTACACCTTC	CSVVDSRWGYTF
TRBD2	TRBJ2-2	.	TRBV29-1	TGCAGCGTAGAGCTAGCGGGGGGGAACACCGGGGAGCTGTTTTTT	CSVELAGGNTGELFF
TRBD2	TRBJ2-7	.	TRBV7-1	TGTGCCAGCAGCTCACTAGCGGCCAGGAGCTCCTACGAGCAGTACTTC	CASSSLAARSSYEQYF
.	TRBJ2-2	.	TRBV20-1	TGCAGTGCTATTGGGGCGGAAACCGGGGAGCTGTTTTTT	CSAIGAETGELFF
.	TRBJ2-7	.	TRBV11-1	TGTGCCAGCAGCTTAGGGTTAATTCCTCCTTTTGAGCAGTACTTC	CASSLGLIPPFEQYF
TRBD1	TRBJ1-1	.	TRBV29-1	TGCAGCGTTGGACAGGGGGATGAAGCTTTCTTT	CSVGQGDEAFF
.	TRBJ1-2	.	TRBV27	TGTGCCAGCAGTTTATTCCAGGGTTTGGATGGCTACACCTTC	CASSLFQGLDGYTF
TRBD1	TRBJ2-7	few	TRBV6-4	TGTGCCAGCTTCCCCAGGGGGTGCTACGAGCAGTACTTC	CASFPRGCYEQYF
.	TRBJ2-3	.	TRBV20-1	TGCAGTGCTAGAGATTATTTACTAGCCCCAGATACGCAGTATTTT	CSARDYLLAPDTQYF
.	TRBJ2-7	.	TRBV11-1	TGTGCCAGCAGCCCCCCCCTTGGGAGGAGCTCCTACGAGCAGTACTTC	CASSPPLGRSSYEQYF
.	TRBJ2-7	.	TRBV11-2	TGTGCCAGCAGCTCCGGACGGAGCGAGCAGTACTTC	CASSSGRSEQYF
.	TRBJ2-1	.	TRBV11-2	TGTGCCAGCAGCTTAGGGGGATACAATGAGCAGTTCTTC	CASSLGGYNEQFF
TRBD1	TRBJ2-3	.	TRBV25-1	TGTGCCAGCAGTGAATGGGTTGGGACAGGGAAGACAGATACGCAGTATTTT	CASSEWVGTGKTDTQYF
.	TRBJ2-1	.	TRBV19	TGTGCCTCATCCCTCTACAATGAGCAGTTCTTC	CASSLYNEQFF
.	TRBJ2-7	.	TRBV20-1	TGCAGTGCTAGAGCTAGGAGCTCCTACGAGCAGTACTTC	CSARARSSYEQYF
.	TRBJ2-1	few	TRBV15	TGTGCCACCAGCAGTTCGGAGGAGCTATCCTACAATGAGCAGTTCTTC	CATSSSEELSYNEQFF
.	TRBJ2-6	.	TRBV23-1	TGCGCCAGCAGTCAACTTCCCCCCGGCACCCTCTCTGGGGCCAACGTCCTGACTTTC	CASSQLPPGTLSGANVLTF
.	TRBJ1-3	once	TRBV7-6	TGTGCCAGCAGCTTAGTGGCAGGGGGAAACACCATATATTTT	CASSLVAGGNTIYF
.	TRBJ2-7	.	TRBV11-1	TGTGCCAGCAGCCCCTCCGGGGGAAAGGCCTACGAGCAGTACTTC	CASSPSGGKAYEQYF
TRBD2	TRBJ2-7	.	TRBV7-9	TGTGCCAGCAGCCAAAGCGGGGGGCTCTACGAGCAGTACTTC	CASSQSGGLYEQYF
.	TRBJ2-5	.	TRBV7-7	TGTGCTAGCAGCTTACACGAGGGCCAGACCCAGTACTTC	CASSLHEGQTQYF
TRBD1	TRBJ1-6	.	TRBV7-6	TGTGCCAGCAGCCTCCGGACAGGGCCCCTCTTCTCCTATAATTCACCCCTCCACTTT	CASSLRTGPLFSYNSPLHF
TRBD1	TRBJ1-6	.	TRBV9	TGTGCCAGCAGCGTGGGAGGACAGGGGAATTCACCCCTCCACTTT	CASSVGGQGNSPLHF
TRBD1	TRBJ2-7	.	TRBV11-2	TGTGCCAGCAGCTTAGTGACAGGGGTCACTGACGAGCAGTACTTC	CASSLVTGVTDEQYF
.	TRBJ2-1	.	TRBV11-1	TGTGCCAGCAGCTCAACCCTTAGGGGACAACCGGAGAGCTCCTACAATGAGCAGTTCTTC	CASSSTLRGQPESSYNEQFF
TRBD1	TRBJ2-7	.	TRBV29-1	TGCAGCGTTGGGGGACAGGGGATATACGAGCAGTACTTC	CSVGGQGIYEQYF